This TCR beta chain was recorded in a study of cytomegalovirus exposure and HLA in healthy donors. Study-level results: There were some public TCRs occurring in many donors, but most TCR sequences were rare.

With 60 Vbeta and 13 Jbeta primers, the PCR was carried out. Sequencing was performed with immunoSEQ multiplex PCR; in TCRdb, only in-frame clones are kept and a portion is missing. The sample comprises about 100,000 clones, roughly 71% of which are singletons, and about 11% rests with the top ten. Germline V gene sequence: CDR1 ENHRY, CDR2 SYGVKD. V was shortened by 4 bases and J by 5 bases, with 7 bases between the two germline ends. This CDR3 is built from 12 residues. Notes on this clone: The antigen is not known.

The chain uses TRBV10-3 and TRBJ2-3; possible D gene TRBD2, 6 bases. The TCR comes from a man in his forties or fifties in good health and CMV-seropositive. Input material: PBMCs. In DNA form, the CDR3 reads TGTGCCATCAGTGGGGAGGAAGATACGCAGTATTTT. Its translation is CAISGEEDTQYF.